One sample yielded the 2 T cell receptor beta chains listed below, sequenced in a study of blood T cell repertoires in COVID-19. Profiled with immunoSEQ multiplex PCR; TCRdb holds only in-frame clones, not every one. The sample lists about 150,000 clones; around 85% were seen once. The source material was peripheral blood. These receptors originate from an elderly man with COVID-19, enrolled during active disease.

The chain couples TRBV10-2 to TRBJ2-3; D possibly corresponds to TRBD2 (5 bases). The CDR3 runs to 14 residues. The germline gives CDR1 WSHSY, CDR2 SAAADI. V shed 2 bases and J shed 6 bases, with 12 bases lying between them. CDR3 in DNA: TGCGCCAGCAGTGAGCCGGGCACGGGGGATACGCAGTATTTT. This encodes CASSEPGTGDTQYF.

As regards this clone: Other DNA sequences in this specimen translate into the identical CDR3. This sequence joins TRBV6-5 and TRBJ1-2; perhaps TRBD1 as D (5 bases). CDR1 and CDR2 (germline): MNHEY, SVGAGI. Trimming left V 6 bases short and J 2 bases short, with 7 bases between. The CDR3 is 12 amino acids. For the CDR3, the DNA is TGTGCCAGCAGGGGGGGGAACTATGGCTACACCTTC. It translates to CASRGGNYGYTF.